The T cell receptor (beta chain) described here comes from a study of blood T cell dynamics during melanoma immunotherapy. Study-wide context: Patients with metastatic melanoma got pembrolizumab or nivolumab-ipilimumab as first-line care.

A fixed DNA input of about 0.35 ug was used per bulk PBMC sample. Profiling relied on immunoSEQ multiplex PCR, and the TCRdb table lists in-frame clones only, not all of them. The sample has 15,000 to 20,000 clones; roughly 90% are singletons. Details on this clone: Its antigen remains unidentified.

The germline V and J ends were trimmed by 5 bases and 2 bases, with 6 bases remaining between them. The CDR3 extends over 12 amino acids. CDR1 is MRHNA and CDR2 is SNTAGT in the germline V gene. Findings of the study overall: Whether repertoire-driving clones were melanoma-specific could not be determined.

Time point noted: pre-treatment baseline. Apart from two fast progressors, RECIST 1.1 response was judged 12 weeks post-infusion. This TCR was sampled from a human donor with melanoma. The sample here was blood, taken from a patient treated with checkpoint blockade. The chain links TRBV6-4 to TRBJ1-2, with D hard to call. In DNA, the CDR3 is TGTGCCAGCAGTTCGGGGAACTATGGCTACACCTTC. Protein product: CASSSGNYGYTF.